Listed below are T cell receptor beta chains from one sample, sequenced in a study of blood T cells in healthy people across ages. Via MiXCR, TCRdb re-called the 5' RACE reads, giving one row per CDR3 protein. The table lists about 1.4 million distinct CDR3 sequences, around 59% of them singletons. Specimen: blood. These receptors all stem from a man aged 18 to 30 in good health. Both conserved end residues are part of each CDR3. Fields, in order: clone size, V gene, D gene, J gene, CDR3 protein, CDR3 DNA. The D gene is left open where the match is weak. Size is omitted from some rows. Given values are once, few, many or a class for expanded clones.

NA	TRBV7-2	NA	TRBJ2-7	CASSFPAVSYEQYF	TGTGCCAGCAGCTTTCCGGCGGTGAGCTACGAGCAGTACTTC
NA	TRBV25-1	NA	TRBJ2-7	CASSGLSGHEQYF	TGTGCCAGCAGTGGATTAAGTGGGCACGAGCAGTACTTC
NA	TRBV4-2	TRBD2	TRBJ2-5	CASSQDGTSGTGETQYF	TGTGCCAGCAGCCAAGATGGGACTAGCGGGACGGGAGAGACCCAGTACTTC
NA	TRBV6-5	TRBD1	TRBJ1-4	CASSLDRRNEKLFF	TGTGCCAGCAGTCTGGACAGGAGAAATGAAAAACTGTTTTTT
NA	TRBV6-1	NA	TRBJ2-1	CANQGEDEQFF	TGTGCCAATCAGGGGGAGGATGAGCAGTTCTTC
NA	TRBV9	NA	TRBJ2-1	CASSLYPEINEQFF	TGTGCCAGCAGCCTATATCCAGAGATCAATGAGCAGTTCTTC
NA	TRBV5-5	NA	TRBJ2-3	CASSRDGGTDTQYF	TGTGCCAGCAGCCGGGACGGAGGCACAGATACGCAGTATTTT
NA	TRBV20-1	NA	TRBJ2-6	CSAPRRGSGANVLTF	TGCAGTGCCCCTCGGAGGGGGTCTGGGGCCAACGTCCTGACTTTC
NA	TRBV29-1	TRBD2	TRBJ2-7	CSVTEGGYEQYF	TGCAGCGTTACCGAGGGAGGGTACGAGCAGTACTTC
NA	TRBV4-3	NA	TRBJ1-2	CASSQDGSGNYGYTF	TGCGCCAGCAGCCAAGATGGTTCAGGAAACTATGGCTACACCTTC
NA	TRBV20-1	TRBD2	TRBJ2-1	CSARQREGRGSYNEQFF	TGCAGTGCTAGACAGCGGGAGGGCCGTGGCTCCTACAATGAGCAGTTCTTC
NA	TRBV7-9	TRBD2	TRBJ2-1	CASSLVSSGDYNEQFF	TGTGCCAGCAGCTTAGTTTCTAGCGGGGACTACAATGAGCAGTTCTTC
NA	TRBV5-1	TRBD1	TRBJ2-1	CASSSGQGEKFF	TGCGCCAGCAGCAGCGGACAGGGTGAGAAGTTCTTC
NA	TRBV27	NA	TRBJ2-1	CASSRLNNEQFF	TGTGCCAGCAGCCGACTAAATAATGAGCAGTTCTTC
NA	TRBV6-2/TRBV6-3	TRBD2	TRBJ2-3	CASAGGPWDTQYF	TGTGCCAGCGCGGGGGGTCCCTGGGATACGCAGTATTTT
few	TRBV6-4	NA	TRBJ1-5	CASSLEVSNQPQHF	TGTGCCAGCAGTCTAGAAGTTAGCAATCAGCCCCAGCATTTT
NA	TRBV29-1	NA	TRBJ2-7	CSVIHGMGVRYEQYF	TGCAGCGTCATACATGGGATGGGAGTTCGGTACGAGCAGTACTTC
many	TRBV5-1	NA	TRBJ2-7	CASSTTVSYEQYF	TGCGCCAGCAGCACGACAGTCTCCTACGAGCAGTACTTC